Listed below are T cell receptor beta chains from one sample, sequenced in a study of cytomegalovirus exposure and HLA in healthy donors. TCRdb's table, derived via immunoSEQ multiplex PCR, lists solely in-frame clones and lacks some. The sample consists of roughly 120,000 clones, roughly 71% of them appearing once. The specimen was PBMCs. Receptors originate from a woman aged 45-59 years in good health and CMV-seropositive. Each CDR3 is given with its conserved first and last residue. A D gene is named only where the DNA matches it firmly. Clone size appears in some rows only: once, few, many, or a class for an expanded clone.

cdr3_nt cdr3_aa j_call v_call clone_size d_call
TGTGCCAGCAGCTCCGGACAGGGTCACTACACCGGGGAGCTGTTTTTT CASSSGQGHYTGELFF TRBJ2-2 TRBV11-3 - TRBD1
TGTGCCAGCAGCTTGGGTCCGGTAATGAGTAATTCACCCCTCCACTTT CASSLGPVMSNSPLHF TRBJ1-6 TRBV5-6 - -
TGTGCCAGCAGCTTAGCCAGGGGTGACTATGGCTACACCTTC CASSLARGDYGYTF TRBJ1-2 TRBV11-2 - -
TGTGCCAGCAGTTTATTGATCCAGGGTAACTATGGCTACACCTTC CASSLLIQGNYGYTF TRBJ1-2 TRBV28 - -
TGTGCCAGCAGCGTAGAGGGGCAAGTCGGCCCTTACGAGCAGTACTTC CASSVEGQVGPYEQYF TRBJ2-7 TRBV9 once -
TGCGCCAGCAGCTTGGAAGGCGGGGGGCCCTACGAGCAGTACTTC CASSLEGGGPYEQYF TRBJ2-7 TRBV5-1 - TRBD2
TGTGCCAGCAGCTTGGCGTTTCGCTCTGGAAACACCATATATTTT CASSLAFRSGNTIYF TRBJ1-3 TRBV5-5 - -
TGTGCCAGCAGCGTAAACCCGGGACAGGCTAACTATGGCTACACCTTC CASSVNPGQANYGYTF TRBJ1-2 TRBV7-2 - TRBD1
TGTGCCAGCAGTCTGACTAGCGACGAGCAGTACTTC CASSLTSDEQYF TRBJ2-7 TRBV2 few TRBD2
TGTGCCAGCAGTGAACGGGGATACGAGACCCAGTACTTC CASSERGYETQYF TRBJ2-5 TRBV2 - -
TGTGCCAGCAGCGAAGGACAGTCCTTAAATCAGCCCCAGCATTTT CASSEGQSLNQPQHF TRBJ1-5 TRBV2 - -
TGCGCCAGCAGGGGGCAGAACACCGGGGAGCTGTTTTTT CASRGQNTGELFF TRBJ2-2 TRBV5-1 - -
TGTGCCAGCAGCTCGCAGGGATTATTTCAGCCCCAGCATTTT CASSSQGLFQPQHF TRBJ1-5 TRBV7-8 - -
TGTGCCAGCAGTGTCGCTCCAGGGGGTGGAAACACCATATATTTT CASSVAPGGGNTIYF TRBJ1-3 TRBV28 once TRBD1
TGTGCCAGCAAATCCGGGACAGGGTTTGTACAGCCCCAGCATTTT CASKSGTGFVQPQHF TRBJ1-5 TRBV28 - TRBD1
TGTGCCAGCAGCTTCGAACAAAGATCCTACAATGAGCAGTTCTTC CASSFEQRSYNEQFF TRBJ2-1 TRBV5-6 - -
TGTGCCAGCAGCGTCGGGACCCTTACCGGGACAGGTACCACCACAGATACGCAGTATTTT CASSVGTLTGTGTTTDTQYF TRBJ2-3 TRBV5-8 - TRBD1
TGTGCCACCAGCCAGTCTAGCGGGGGGGCCTATGAGCAGTTCTTC CATSQSSGGAYEQFF TRBJ2-1 TRBV15 - TRBD2
TGTGCCAGTAGTGGTGGGAGCTACTACTATGGCTACACCTTC CASSGGSYYYGYTF TRBJ1-2 TRBV19 - -
TGTGCCAGCAGCCCTCAAGGACAGGGCCGCTATGGCTACACCTTC CASSPQGQGRYGYTF TRBJ1-2 TRBV11-2 few TRBD1
TGTGCCAGCAACCGGGGGGTAGGCTCCTATAATTCACCCCTCCACTTT CASNRGVGSYNSPLHF TRBJ1-6 TRBV28 - -
TGTGCCATCAGTAGACAGGGGGGCGAATACGAGCAGTACTTC CAISRQGGEYEQYF TRBJ2-7 TRBV10-3 - TRBD1
TGTGCCAGCAGGCCCGGGACAGGGGGCTATGGCTACACCTTC CASRPGTGGYGYTF TRBJ1-2 TRBV6-1 - TRBD1
TGCGCCAGCAGCCAGAGGTCCGGACTGTACACAGATACGCAGTATTTT CASSQRSGLYTDTQYF TRBJ2-3 TRBV5-1 - -
TGTGCCAGTAGGACCAGGGTAACTAATGAAAAACTGTTTTTT CASRTRVTNEKLFF TRBJ1-4 TRBV19 - -
TGTGCCAGTAGTATCGGGACAGGGAACTATGGCTACACCTTC CASSIGTGNYGYTF TRBJ1-2 TRBV19 - TRBD1
TGTGCCAGCAGCTTGGACCAATACACAATCTACAATGAGCAGTTCTTC CASSLDQYTIYNEQFF TRBJ2-1 TRBV5-8 - -
TGTGCCGCGACCCGTAGACAGGGAAATTCACCCCTCCACTTT CAATRRQGNSPLHF TRBJ1-6 TRBV6-1 - TRBD1
TGTGCCAGCAGCTCCCGGACAGCCTACGAGCAGTACTTC CASSSRTAYEQYF TRBJ2-7 TRBV7-2 - -
TGTGCCAGCAGTGACTGGCCTAACCTGGAGGACAATGAGCAGTTCTTC CASSDWPNLEDNEQFF TRBJ2-1 TRBV6-1 - -
TGTGCCACCAATGACAGGGCGAACACCGGGGAGCTGTTTTTT CATNDRANTGELFF TRBJ2-2 TRBV28 - TRBD1
TGTGCCAGCAGCCTACAGGGAAAGAGGACCGGGGAGCTGTTTTTT CASSLQGKRTGELFF TRBJ2-2 TRBV4-2 - -
TGCGCCAGCAGCCCCGGGACTAGCGGGGACACAGATACGCAGTATTTT CASSPGTSGDTDTQYF TRBJ2-3 TRBV5-1 - TRBD2
TGTGCCAGTACCCCCCGGGACAGGAACACTGAAGCTTTCTTT CASTPRDRNTEAFF TRBJ1-1 TRBV19 - TRBD1
TGTGCCATCGCCCCGGGGAGGTTGTACGAGCAGTACTTC CAIAPGRLYEQYF TRBJ2-7 TRBV15 - -
TGCGCCAGCAGAACCGGGACTAGCAGCAATGAGCAGTTCTTC CASRTGTSSNEQFF TRBJ2-1 TRBV5-1 - TRBD2
TGTGCCAGCAGCCGGGACAGTTTAACTGAAGCTTTCTTT CASSRDSLTEAFF TRBJ1-1 TRBV5-4 - TRBD1
TGTGCCAGCAAGGGCAGGGGTAATGAGCAGTACTTC CASKGRGNEQYF TRBJ2-7 TRBV6-5 - -
TGTGCCTTGTGGGGCCGCGCTGCACGCAATCAGCCCCAGCATTTT CALWGRAARNQPQHF TRBJ1-5 TRBV27 - -
TGTGCCAGCAGCTCCGCCTACGAGCAGTACTTC CASSSAYEQYF TRBJ2-7 TRBV7-9 - -
TGTGCCAGCAGCTTGGCGAGCGGGGGGGCTATGGAGACCCAGTACTTC CASSLASGGAMETQYF TRBJ2-5 TRBV7-2 - TRBD2
TGTGCCACCACGCCCGAGACACCTTACAATGAGCAGTTCTTC CATTPETPYNEQFF TRBJ2-1 TRBV6-1 - -
TGCGCCAGCAGACCTACAGGGACCCCTAATGAAAAACTGTTTTTT CASRPTGTPNEKLFF TRBJ1-4 TRBV5-1 few -
TGTGCCAGCAGACGCGGGGGGGCCGGGGAGACCCAGTACTTC CASRRGGAGETQYF TRBJ2-5 TRBV6-5 few TRBD2
TGTGCCAGCAGCCAACCGGCCCGGGGTCCTAATGAAAAACTGTTTTTT CASSQPARGPNEKLFF TRBJ1-4 TRBV4-2 - -